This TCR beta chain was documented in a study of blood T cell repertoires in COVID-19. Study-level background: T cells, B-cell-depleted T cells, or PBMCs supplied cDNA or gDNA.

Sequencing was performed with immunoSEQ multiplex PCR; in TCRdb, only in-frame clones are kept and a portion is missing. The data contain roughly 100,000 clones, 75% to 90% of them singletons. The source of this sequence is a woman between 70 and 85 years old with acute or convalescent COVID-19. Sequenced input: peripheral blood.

The chain's CDR3 is CASSQSPRGAASYEQYF. The CDR3 bases are TGTGCCAGCAGTCAGTCCCCCCGGGGGGCAGCTTCCTACGAGCAGTACTTC. The rearrangement joins TRBV6-6 to TRBJ2-7, with TRBD2 as a possible D gene (7 bases). V lost 5 bases to trimming and J lost 1 base, with 21 bases between them. This CDR3 is 17 amino acids long. Per the germline V gene, CDR1 is MNHNY and CDR2 is SVGAGI (reference sequence).